Below, 29 T cell receptor beta chains from the same sample are listed, as sequenced in a study of blood T cell repertoires in COVID-19. Assay used: immunoSEQ multiplex PCR; TCRdb lists only in-frame clones, some missing. Among around 250,000 clones listed, 91% were seen once. Sequencing was done on a sample of PBMCs or T cells enriched from blood (not recorded which). These TCRs come from a middle-aged man who had been exposed to COVID-19.

This chain uses TRBV28 with TRBJ1-2; D gene uncertain. The V gene's germline CDR1 is MDHEN and CDR2 SYDVKM. With 7 bases removed from V and 4 bases from J, the gap between germline ends came to 10 bases. This CDR3 has 12 residues. The CDR3 sequence is CASKNQFYGYTF. Written as DNA, the CDR3 is TGTGCCAGCAAGAACCAGTTCTATGGCTACACCTTC.

This clone was observed a handful of times. This rearrangement joins TRBV19 to TRBJ1-6; 8 bases fit TRBD1. V lost 4 bases and J lost 10; bases outside the gene matches: 6. Germline V lookup: CDR1 LNHDA, CDR2 SQIVND (reference sequence). The length of the CDR3 is 14 residues. CDR3 loop: CASSTRQGSSPLHF. In DNA form, the CDR3 reads TGTGCCAGTAGTACCAGACAGGGGAGCTCACCCCTCCACTTT.

This sequence joins TRBV28 and TRBJ2-7, with a tentative D call TRBD1 (6 bases). This CDR3 spans 14 amino acids. V was cut by 1 base and J by 4 bases, with 11 bases left in between. The germline CDR1 and CDR2 sequences are MDHEN and SYDVKM. As DNA, the CDR3 is TGTGCCAGCAGTTTATTCCGGGACAAGTACGAGCAGTACTTC. This encodes CASSLFRDKYEQYF. The full variable domain, rest sourced from reference TRBV28 and TRBJ2-7, is DVKVTQSSRYLVKRTGEKVFLECVQDMDHENMFWYRQDPGLGLRLIYFSYDVKMKEKGDIPEGYSVSREKKERFSLILESASTNQTSMYLCASSLFRDKYEQYFGPGTRLTVT.

V is TRBV27 and J is TRBJ2-6; D gene uncertain. The ends were cut back, 3 bases at V and 2 bases at J, with 8 bases in the middle. The germline V gene encodes CDR1 MNHEY and CDR2 SMNVEV (reference sequence). The CDR3 has 15 residues. CDR3 nucleotide sequence: TGTGCCAGCAGTTTTTTTCCAGCTGGGGCCAACGTCCTGACTTTC. Translated: CASSFFPAGANVLTF. The whole variable domain, remainder taken from reference TRBV27 and TRBJ2-6, is EAQVTQNPRYLITVTGKKLTVTCSQNMNHEYMSWYRQDPGLGLRQIYYSMNVEVTDKGDVPEGYKVSRKEKRNFPLILESPSPNQTSLYFCASSFFPAGANVLTFGAGSRLTVL.

V is TRBV9 and J is TRBJ2-7; the match to TRBD1 covers 7 bases. The CDR3 covers 12 residues. V lost 4 bases and J lost 4; bases outside the gene matches: 2. Germline V lookup: CDR1 SGDLS, CDR2 YYNGEE. Here the CDR3 DNA reads TGTGCCAGCAGCCGGGACAGTTACGAGCAGTACTTC. Its protein is CASSRDSYEQYF.

This clone was picked up a small number of times. The genes are TRBV12-3 or TRBV12-4 and TRBJ2-5; no clear D. The V and J ends lost 6 bases and 2 bases respectively, with 7 bases between them. This CDR3 has 12 residues. The CDR3 DNA reads as TGTGCCAGCAGAGAGAGGCAAGAGACCCAGTACTTC. It translates to CASRERQETQYF.

The chain is built from TRBV28 and TRBJ1-1; weak D call: TRBD1 (5 bases). Per the germline V gene, CDR1 is MDHEN and CDR2 is SYDVKM. V lost 8 bases and J lost 3, with 16 bases in between. This CDR3 has 14 residues. The CDR3 is CASFLGVGDTEAFF. The CDR3 nucleotides are TGTGCCAGCTTTTTAGGGGTAGGAGACACTGAAGCTTTCTTT.

This clone has a handful of counts. The chain couples TRBV7-6 to TRBJ2-3; 12 bases line up with TRBD2. V lost 5 bases to trimming and J lost 6 bases; unmatched junction nucleotides: 12. The CDR3 length is 17 residues. Germline CDR1 reads SGHVS; CDR2 reads FNYEAQ. The CDR3 sequence: CASSGHFSTSGSDTQYF. CDR3 DNA sequence: TGTGCCAGCAGCGGTCATTTTTCGACTAGCGGGAGTGATACGCAGTATTTT.

This clone was picked up one time. V usage is TRBV30 and J usage is TRBJ2-1, with 12 nucleotides matching TRBD2. CDR3 length equals 17 residues. With 3 bases clipped from V and 0 bases from J, the junction kept 6 bases outside the gene matches. CDR1 and CDR2 (germline): GTSNPN, SVGIG (reference sequence). For the CDR3, the DNA is TGTGCCTGGAGCTGGGGACTAGCGGGTAGCTCCTACAATGAGCAGTTCTTC. Translation: CAWSWGLAGSSYNEQFF.

This clone was recorded once. This specimen includes other DNA sequences encoding the same CDR3. The J gene is TRBJ1-2, the V gene TRBV19, with D perhaps TRBD1 (5 bases). Germline loops: CDR1 LNHDA, CDR2 SQIVND (reference sequence). This CDR3 is built from 13 residues. V was trimmed by 5 bases and J by 2 bases, leaving 9 bases between them. CDR3 in DNA: TGTGCCAGTAGTCTCGGACAAAACTATGGCTACACCTTC. This sequence encodes CASSLGQNYGYTF.

This clone appeared a single time. This chain connects TRBV4-1 to TRBJ2-5, with TRBD1 identical over 7 bases. The CDR3 consists of 17 residues. The germline gives CDR1 MGHRA, CDR2 YSYEKL. Unmatched junction bases numbered 16, after V lost 4 bases and J lost 5 bases. CDR3 nucleotides: TGCGCCAGCAGCCTCCACACCGTGGACTCCAGGGGGGAGACCCAGTACTTC. Protein product: CASSLHTVDSRGETQYF.

This chain links TRBV7-9 with TRBJ1-1, with D unresolved. V dropped 2 bases and J dropped 0 bases, with 4 bases sitting between them. Germline loops: CDR1 SEHNR, CDR2 FQNEAQ (reference sequence). The CDR3 extends over 13 amino acids. CDR3 amino acids: CASSLSMNTEAFF. In DNA, the CDR3 is TGTGCCAGCAGCTTATCCATGAACACTGAAGCTTTCTTT.

This chain connects TRBV29-1 to TRBJ2-7; D perhaps matches TRBD1 (6 bases). The CDR3 consists of 12 residues. Per germline, CDR1 SQVTM and CDR2 ANQGSEA. Trimming shortened V by 4 bases and J by 2 bases, and 9 bases separated the two germline ends. Here the CDR3 reads CSVGGQTYEQYF. The DNA for the CDR3 is TGCAGCGTTGGCGGACAGACCTACGAGCAGTACTTC.

The gene calls are TRBV28 and TRBJ2-1; 8 nucleotides match TRBD2. Germline assignment: CDR1 MDHEN and CDR2 SYDVKM. The V segment lost 3 bases and the J segment 15 bases; nucleotides outside the gene matches: 4. This CDR3 is built from 11 residues. The CDR3 DNA follows: TGTGCCAGCAGTTTGGGGACTAGTGTGTTCTTC. Amino acids: CASSLGTSVFF.

The chain carries TRBV6-2 or TRBV6-3 and TRBJ2-5, with D uncertain. Per germline, CDR1 MNHEY and CDR2 SVGEGT. V lost 4 bases, J lost 1 base, and 10 bases lay in between. This CDR3 spans 14 amino acids. The CDR3 nucleotides are TGTGCCAGCAGTTCTGCTGGAGCCCAAGAGACCCAGTACTTC. It encodes CASSSAGAQETQYF.

This chain joins TRBV3-1 (or the pseudogene TRBV3-2) and TRBJ2-5; no definite D call. Per germline, CDR1 LGHDT and CDR2 YNNKEL (reference sequence). The CDR3 consists of 12 residues. V was cut by 3 bases and J by 3 bases, with 5 bases left in between. The CDR3 DNA reads as TGTGCCAGCAGCCAGAGAGAAGAGACCCAGTACTTC. Protein sequence: CASSQREETQYF.

The chain has TRBV19 and TRBJ1-1, with D possibly TRBD1 on 5 matching bases. Germline-derived CDR1 and CDR2 are LNHDA and SQIVND (reference sequence). CDR3 size: 14 residues. The V end was cut by 3 bases, the J end by 1 base, with 9 bases between. The DNA of the CDR3 is TGTGCCAGTAGTATGATGGGGGGGAACACTGAAGCTTTCTTT. It yields the protein CASSMMGGNTEAFF.

The rearrangement uses TRBV2 and TRBJ2-7; perhaps TRBD2 as D (6 bases). CDR1 is SNHLY, CDR2 FYNNEI, per germline. V was pared by 6 bases and J by 2 bases, with 11 bases between. The CDR3 covers 13 residues. The CDR3 DNA reads as TGTGCCAGCAGCGAGGAGGGGACCTACGAGCAGTACTTC. Translating gives CASSEEGTYEQYF.

This sequence joins TRBV18 and TRBJ1-2; D not resolved. This CDR3 has 13 residues. Trimming took 1 base from V and 2 from J, leaving 5 bases between them. The germline CDR1 and CDR2 sequences are KGHSH and LQKENI. Here the CDR3 reads CASSPQRNYGYTF. CDR3 coding DNA: TGTGCCAGCTCACCACAACGGAACTATGGCTACACCTTC.

V gene TRBV7-3 combines with J gene TRBJ2-1; possibly TRBD1 for D (6 bases). CDR1 SGHTA and CDR2 FQGTGA come from the germline V gene. CDR3 size: 16 residues. The ends were cut back, 4 bases at V and 7 bases at J, with 20 bases in the middle. CDR3 sequence reads: CASSSFPYDRRNEQFF. The CDR3 region has the DNA TGTGCCAGCAGCTCCTTTCCTTACGACAGGCGTAATGAGCAGTTCTTC.

The gene calls are TRBV5-6 and TRBJ1-6; tentatively, D is TRBD1 (5 bases). The V end was cut by 4 bases, the J end by 0 bases, with 14 bases between. Germline V gene data show CDR1 as SGHDT and CDR2 as YYEEEE. The CDR3 sequence is 17 residues long. CDR3 sequence: CASSIGKRGSYNSPLHF. Here the CDR3 DNA reads TGTGCCAGCAGCATTGGAAAAAGGGGCTCCTATAATTCACCCCTCCACTTT. The complete variable domain, with remaining parts taken from reference TRBV5-6 and TRBJ1-6, reads DAGVTQSPTHLIKTRGQQVTLRCSPKSGHDTVSWYQQALGQGPQFIFQYYEEEERQRGNFPDRFSGHQFPNYSSELNVNALLLGDSALYLCASSIGKRGSYNSPLHFGNGTRLTVT.

J is TRBJ1-2 and V is TRBV5-1; 8 bases are a match to TRBD1. V lost 4 bases, J lost 6 bases, and 8 bases stayed unmatched. CDR1 is SGHRS, CDR2 YFSETQ, per germline. The CDR3 runs to 14 residues. CDR3 sequence: CASSIEDRDHGYTF. In nucleotides, the CDR3 is TGCGCCAGCAGCATTGAGGACAGGGATCATGGCTACACCTTC.

The CDR3 loop is CARLKNTGVPYEQYF. The CDR3 DNA follows: TGTGCCAGGCTGAAAAACACGGGAGTCCCCTACGAGCAGTACTTC. The chain recombines TRBV6-5 with TRBJ2-7; a weak D match, TRBD2 (6 bases). The CDR3 is made up of 15 amino acids. V lost 9 bases and J lost 2, with 20 bases in between. CDR1 and CDR2 from the germline V gene are MNHEY and SVGAGI.

This chain links TRBV28 with TRBJ1-5, with TRBD1 as a possible D gene (6 bases). Trimming removed 5 bases at V and 4 bases at J, with 15 bases between. Germline loops: CDR1 MDHEN, CDR2 SYDVKM. The CDR3 has 15 residues. CDR3 loop: CASSANGQSNQPQHF. CDR3 in DNA: TGTGCCAGCAGTGCTAATGGACAGTCTAATCAGCCCCAGCATTTT.

This sequence joins TRBV2 and TRBJ2-1; D might be TRBD1 (6 bases). Germline-derived CDR1 and CDR2 are SNHLY and FYNNEI. The germline V and J ends were trimmed by 7 bases and 10 bases, with 14 bases remaining between them. The CDR3 is made up of 12 amino acids. Here the CDR3 DNA reads TGTGCCAGCAACGGGGACATTACGGAGCAGTTCTTC. Translating it yields CASNGDITEQFF. Full variable domain (remainder filled in from reference TRBV2 and TRBJ2-1): EPEVTQTPSHQVTQMGQEVILRCVPISNHLYFYWYRQILGQKVEFLVSFYNNEISEKSEIFDDQFSVERPDGSNFTLKIRSTKLEDSAMYFCASNGDITEQFFGPGTRLTVL.

The chain uses TRBV28 and TRBJ2-5; D possibly corresponds to TRBD2 (6 bases). The germline gives CDR1 MDHEN, CDR2 SYDVKM. The V and J ends lost 4 bases and 3 bases respectively, with 12 bases between them. The CDR3 sequence is 14 residues long. The CDR3 DNA is TGTGCCAGCAGTTCCCCGGGACTGAAAGAGACCCAGTACTTC. This gives the protein CASSSPGLKETQYF.

The genes are TRBV28 and TRBJ2-7; possible D gene TRBD1, 5 bases. Germline CDR1 and CDR2: MDHEN and SYDVKM. Trimming stripped 3 bases from V and 1 base from J, with 19 bases between. The CDR3 runs 17 residues. CDR3 DNA sequence: TGTGCCAGCAGTTTTTTATTAAGGGGTCAGTCATCCTACGAGCAGTACTTC. It specifies CASSFLLRGQSSYEQYF.

V gene TRBV2 combines with J gene TRBJ2-7; D is perhaps TRBD1 (6 bases). Germline CDR1 SNHLY, CDR2 FYNNEI. CDR3 size: 12 residues. Trimming took off 7 bases at V and 2 bases at J, with 9 bases between the two ends. The DNA of the CDR3 is TGTGCCAGCAACAGGGAGACCTACGAGCAGTACTTC. This sequence encodes CASNRETYEQYF.

The CDR3 protein is CASSFEGTQYF. The CDR3 DNA is TGTGCCAGCAGTTTTGAGGGGACCCAGTACTTC. J is TRBJ2-5 and V is TRBV12-3 or TRBV12-4; D might be TRBD2 (5 bases). The CDR3 spans 11 residues. Trimming cost V 3 bases and J 7 bases, with 6 bases left between them.